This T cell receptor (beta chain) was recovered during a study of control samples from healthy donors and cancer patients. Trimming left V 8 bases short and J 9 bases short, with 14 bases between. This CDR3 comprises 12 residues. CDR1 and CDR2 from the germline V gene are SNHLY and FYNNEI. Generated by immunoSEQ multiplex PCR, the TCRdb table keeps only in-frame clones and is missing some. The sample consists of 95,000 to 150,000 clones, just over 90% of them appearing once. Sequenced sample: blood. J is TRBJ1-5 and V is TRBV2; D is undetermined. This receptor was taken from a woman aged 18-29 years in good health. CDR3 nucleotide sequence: TGTGCCAGCTCTGGAGACCTAGGGCCCCAGCATTTT. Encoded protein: CASSGDLGPQHF.